The clone carrying this TCR beta chain was detected a few times. The identical CDR3 is also encoded by other nucleotide sequences in the sample. The PCR was carried out with 60 Vbeta primers and 13 Jbeta primers. TCRdb's table, derived via immunoSEQ multiplex PCR, lists solely in-frame clones and lacks some. In the table there are about 130,000 clones, roughly 18% of which are singletons. This sample is part of a study of cytomegalovirus exposure and HLA in healthy donors. The CDR3 is made up of 14 amino acids. Between the trimmed V and J ends, which lost 0 bases and 1 base, there was a span of 8 bases. Germline CDR1 SGHRS, CDR2 YFSETQ.

The sequencing input was PBMCs. This receptor was obtained from a female donor in good health and CMV-seropositive. This chain uses TRBV5-1 with TRBJ2-7; a possible D gene is TRBD2 (6 bases). DNA for the CDR3: TGCGCCAGCAGCTTGGTCGCGGGGTCCTACGAGCAGTACTTC. Translating it yields CASSLVAGSYEQYF.